These 32 T cell receptor beta chains were sequenced from one sample in a study of cytomegalovirus exposure and HLA in healthy donors (dated by TCRdb to about 2017). The method behind the library was the immunoSEQ multiplex PCR assay. The multiplex PCR relied on a mix of 60 forward primers for TCR Vbeta segments and 13 reverse primers for TCR Jbeta segments. TCRdb took over this immuneACCESS table, retaining in-frame rearrangements with V and J assigned. Such tables are incomplete; in checked studies, under half of the missing clones stem from an unresolved V gene, and the remainder is unexplained. The sample data list fewer than 95,000 clones, and 80% of these were observed just once. Approximately 2% of the sample belongs to the ten largest clones. The sample consisted of PBMCs. Every receptor here comes from a man aged 18 to 29 in good health and CMV-seronegative.

CDR3 sequence: CASRPEGAGGEETQYF. The CDR3 region has the DNA TGCGCCAGCAGACCCGAGGGAGCGGGGGGGGAGGAGACCCAGTACTTC. The chain combines TRBV4-1 with TRBJ2-5, with 10 bases that match TRBD2. CDR3 length: 16 amino acids. With V trimmed by 6 bases and J by 5 bases, 12 bases remained unmatched. From germline, CDR1 is MGHRA and CDR2 YSYEKL.

The chain is built from TRBV19 and TRBJ1-2; D remains unclear. Germline V CDR1 and CDR2: LNHDA, SQIVND (reference sequence). V dropped 7 bases and J dropped 4 bases, with 7 bases sitting between them. The CDR3 extends over 11 amino acids. CDR3 region: CASTGFYGYTF. In nucleotides, the CDR3 is TGTGCCAGTACCGGGTTCTATGGCTACACCTTC.

The V call is TRBV4-2, the J call TRBJ2-4; TRBD1 matches at 7 bases. From germline, CDR1 is LGHNA and CDR2 YNFKEQ. V lost 3 bases, J lost 6 bases, and 2 bases stayed unmatched. The CDR3 is 13 residues long. The CDR3 sequence: CASSQGTVNIQYF. Here the CDR3 DNA reads TGTGCCAGCAGCCAGGGGACAGTAAACATTCAGTACTTC.

This sequence joins TRBV27 and TRBJ1-1; possibly TRBD1 for D (5 bases). Germline V CDR1 and CDR2: MNHEY, SMNVEV (reference sequence). The ends were cut back, 3 bases at V and 5 bases at J, with 19 bases in the middle. CDR3 length equals 16 residues. This chain's CDR3 is CASSFWIGAGRTEAFF. CDR3 in DNA: TGTGCCAGCAGTTTTTGGATAGGGGCCGGGAGGACTGAAGCTTTCTTT.

This clone was found a few times. The V and J genes are TRBV19 and TRBJ2-4, with D possibly TRBD1 on 5 matching bases. The V end was cut by 8 bases, the J end by 2 bases, with 16 bases between. The CDR3 runs to 15 residues. Germline V gene data show CDR1 as LNHDA and CDR2 as SQIVND (reference sequence). The CDR3 loop is CASSQGGRTKNIQYF. The DNA for the CDR3 is TGTGCCAGTTCCCAGGGTGGTAGGACCAAAAACATTCAGTACTTC.

This clone was picked up a small number of times. This sequence joins TRBV29-1 and TRBJ1-5; TRBD1 might be the D (5 bases). Trimming shortened V by 7 bases and J by 4 bases, and 11 bases separated the two germline ends. CDR3 length: 12 amino acids. CDR1 is SQVTM, CDR2 ANQGSEA, per germline. The CDR3 loop reads CSARTNNQPQHF. DNA of the CDR3: TGCAGCGCCCGGACAAATAATCAGCCCCAGCATTTT.

The chain is built from TRBV7-8 and TRBJ1-6; D ambiguous. This CDR3 spans 16 amino acids. Germline CDR1 reads SGHVS; CDR2 reads FQNEAQ. V lost 5 bases, J lost 8 bases, and 19 bases lay in between. This chain's CDR3 is CASSANRRAVDSPLHF. In nucleotides, the CDR3 is TGTGCCAGCAGCGCTAATAGGAGGGCGGTGGATTCACCCCTCCACTTT.

This clone has more than one count but fewer than ten. This rearrangement joins TRBV11-3 to TRBJ2-7; D is unresolved. CDR3 size: 12 residues. Germline CDR1 and CDR2: SGHNT and YENEEA. Between the trimmed V and J ends, which lost 0 bases and 3 bases, there was a span of 3 bases. Here the CDR3 reads CASSLDGYEQYF. The CDR3 nucleotides read TGTGCCAGCAGCTTAGACGGCTACGAGCAGTACTTC.

This clone was seen a few times. The chain links TRBV10-3 to TRBJ2-3; 7 bases match TRBD1. The ends lost 5 bases at V and 1 base at J; junction bases unmatched: 6. Germline V gene data show CDR1 as ENHRY and CDR2 as SYGVKD. This CDR3 spans 15 amino acids. The DNA for the CDR3 is TGTGCCATCAGTTCCGAGGGGGCAGGCACAGATACGCAGTATTTT. Amino acids: CAISSEGAGTDTQYF.

The CDR3 nucleotides are TGTGCCAGCAGTGCTTGGGGGGGAGGAGGGCAAGAGACCCAGTACTTC. Its protein is CASSAWGGGGQETQYF. The chain is built from TRBV6-1 and TRBJ2-5; TRBD2 aligns across 7 bases. V dropped 4 bases and J dropped 2; count of bases not matched to a gene: 10. Germline V gene sequence: CDR1 MNHNS, CDR2 SASEGT. The CDR3 runs to 16 residues.

This sequence joins TRBV19 and TRBJ1-2, with D perhaps TRBD1 (5 bases). This CDR3 contains 16 residues. V was pared by 5 bases and J by 2 bases, with 18 bases between. Germline CDR1 LNHDA, CDR2 SQIVND (reference sequence). The CDR3 region is CASSPRGGDKNYGYTF. CDR3 sequence (DNA): TGTGCCAGTAGTCCTCGGGGCGGGGATAAGAACTATGGCTACACCTTC.

This chain joins TRBV21-1 and TRBJ1-5; TRBD1, as called in the table, went unchecked against the DNA. TRBV21-1 is tagged as a pseudogene. The CDR3 length is 16 residues. The CDR3 here is CASSPMEQAINQPQHF. The CDR3 DNA follows: TGTGCCAGCAGCCCCATGGAACAGGCTATCAATCAGCCCCAGCATTTT.

The CDR3 DNA reads as TGTGCCAGTAGCCCAGACGGGACCTACGAGCAGTACTTC. The encoded protein is CASSPDGTYEQYF. V usage is TRBV19 and J usage is TRBJ2-7; D is perhaps TRBD2 (5 bases). CDR1 and CDR2 (germline): LNHDA, SQIVND (reference sequence). V was pared by 6 bases and J by 2 bases, with 11 bases between. This CDR3 comprises 13 residues.

The rearrangement links TRBV10-1 to TRBJ2-2, with a tentative D call TRBD1 (5 bases). CDR1 and CDR2 (germline): WNHNN, SYGVQD (reference sequence). The V end was cut by 6 bases, the J end by 5 bases, with 16 bases between. The CDR3 covers 15 residues. As DNA, the CDR3 is TGCGCCAGCAGCAACACAGGTTCGAGGACCGGGGAGCTGTTTTTT. Protein product: CASSNTGSRTGELFF.

This clone was picked up a small number of times. The CDR3 spells CASSYSGGMNTEAFF. The CDR3 DNA reads TGTGCCAGCAGTTACTCAGGGGGCATGAACACTGAAGCTTTCTTT. V gene TRBV6-6 combines with J gene TRBJ1-1, with 7 bases matching TRBD1. Germline V CDR1 and CDR2: MNHNY, SVGAGI (reference sequence). The CDR3 consists of 15 residues. Losses at the gene ends were 0 bases for V and 0 bases for J; bases not matched to a gene: 1.

The chain has TRBV27 and TRBJ1-4; 8 positions agree with TRBD1. CDR3 length: 15 residues. Germline V gives CDR1 MNHEY, CDR2 SMNVEV (reference sequence). The ends lost 8 bases at V and 8 bases at J; junction bases unmatched: 13. The CDR3 DNA follows: TGTGCCAGCTCATCCTCCGGGACAGGAGCCGAAAAACTGTTTTTT. The encoded protein is CASSSSGTGAEKLFF.

This clone was detected only once. This sequence joins TRBV18 and TRBJ2-7; D not resolved. The germline V and J ends were trimmed by 3 bases and 3 bases, with 12 bases remaining between them. Germline V gene data show CDR1 as KGHSH and CDR2 as LQKENI. The CDR3 is 14 amino acids. The CDR3 nucleotides read TGTGCCAGCTCACCGAGGCAAACCAACTACGAGCAGTACTTC. Amino acid sequence: CASSPRQTNYEQYF.

The chain joins TRBV27 to TRBJ1-1; 7 bases line up with TRBD1. After removal of 2 bases from V and 4 bases from J, the junction contained 4 bases not matched to a gene. The CDR3 sequence is 14 residues long. From germline, CDR1 is MNHEY and CDR2 SMNVEV (reference sequence). The CDR3 bases are TGTGCCAGCAGTTTACTAGGGGGCGGCACTGAAGCTTTCTTT. Residues: CASSLLGGGTEAFF.

This clone was picked up a small number of times. The V and J genes are TRBV2 and TRBJ2-3; D unresolved. Germline V gene data show CDR1 as SNHLY and CDR2 as FYNNEI. This CDR3 is 13 amino acids long. V lost 1 base and J 8 bases, leaving 10 bases between the germline ends. The DNA of the CDR3 is TGTGCCAGCAGTGAAGTACCCCGCGGTACGCAGTATTTT. Its translation is CASSEVPRGTQYF. Together with reference TRBV2 and TRBJ2-3, the CDR3 gives the full variable domain: EPEVTQTPSHQVTQMGQEVILRCVPISNHLYFYWYRQILGQKVEFLVSFYNNEISEKSEIFDDQFSVERPDGSNFTLKIRSTKLEDSAMYFCASSEVPRGTQYFGPGTRLTVL.

The table lists this clone with a few counts. The junction does not match germline at one end; this may be a read error. The chain employs TRBV7-7 and TRBJ2-6; 14 bases line up with TRBD2. CDR1 is SSHAT and CDR2 is FNYEAQ in the germline V gene (reference sequence). This CDR3 contains 15 residues. As DNA, the CDR3 is TGTGCTAGCAGCCCGGGACTAGCGGGGGTCCACGTCCTGACTTTC. Residues: CASSPGLAGVHVLTF.

This chain connects TRBV4-1 to TRBJ2-7, with D possibly being TRBD2 (7 bases). The CDR3 is made up of 15 amino acids. The V end was cut by 4 bases, the J end by 2 bases, with 15 bases between. CDR1 MGHRA and CDR2 YSYEKL come from the germline V gene. The CDR3 coding sequence is TGCGCCAGCAGCCGAGGGGGGGAGATAACCTACGAGCAGTACTTC. Protein product: CASSRGGEITYEQYF.

This clone was recorded once. The genes are TRBV10-3 and TRBJ1-2; no definite D call. CDR1 and CDR2 from the germline V gene are ENHRY and SYGVKD. The CDR3 loop spans 13 amino acids. Trimming cost V 6 bases and J 6 bases, with 14 bases left between them. The CDR3 region has the DNA TGTGCCATCAGGGCTCAGGAGGAAAATGGCTACACCTTC. Its protein is CAIRAQEENGYTF.

This rearrangement joins TRBV7-8 to TRBJ1-2; D ambiguous. This CDR3 is built from 15 residues. Trimming removed 1 base from V and 4 bases from J, with 13 bases in between. Looked up from germline, CDR1 is SGHVS and CDR2 is FQNEAQ. The CDR3: CASSLEVWQFYGYTF. CDR3 bases: TGTGCCAGCAGCTTAGAAGTATGGCAGTTCTATGGCTACACCTTC. Full variable domain (remainder filled in from reference TRBV7-8 and TRBJ1-2): GAGVSQSPRYKVAKRGQDVALRCDPISGHVSLFWYQQALGQGPEFLTYFQNEAQLDKSGLPSDRFFAERPEGSVSTLKIQRTQQEDSAVYLCASSLEVWQFYGYTFGSGTRLTVV.

This clone was detected only a few times. The rearrangement links TRBV6-5 to TRBJ1-3; TRBD1 agrees at 7 bases. The CDR3 extends over 16 amino acids. The V gene end was trimmed by 4 bases and the J gene end by 0 bases; junction bases not matched to a gene: 6. Germline CDR1 reads MNHEY; CDR2 reads SVGAGI. CDR3 in amino acids: CASSFGTVSSGNTIYF. Written as DNA, the CDR3 is TGTGCCAGCAGTTTCGGGACAGTCAGCTCTGGAAACACCATATATTTT.

This chain connects TRBV11-2 to TRBJ2-7; 8 bases line up with TRBD2. V was clipped by 4 bases and J by 4 bases; unmatched bases: 9. Germline V lookup: CDR1 SGHAT, CDR2 FQNNGV. The CDR3 covers 15 residues. The CDR3 coding sequence is TGTGCCAGCAGCTCTACATTAGCGGGGTTGTACGAGCAGTACTTC. Its protein is CASSSTLAGLYEQYF.

V is TRBV10-3 and J is TRBJ1-3; D may be TRBD1 (5 bases). The germline CDR1 and CDR2 sequences are ENHRY and SYGVKD. The CDR3 has 18 amino acids. V lost 1 base and J 3 bases, leaving 19 bases between the germline ends. In nucleotides, the CDR3 is TGTGCCATCAGTGAGTTCCACGGACACGACTCAATTGGAAACACCATATATTTT. Protein: CAISEFHGHDSIGNTIYF.

The chain joins TRBV30 to TRBJ1-2, with D possibly matching TRBD1 (5 bases). V gave up 0 bases and J gave up 1 base, with 18 bases separating them. Germline V lookup: CDR1 GTSNPN, CDR2 SVGIG (reference sequence). The CDR3 extends over 17 amino acids. The CDR3 sequence is CAWSVLRGRAVNYGYTF. The CDR3 DNA is TGTGCCTGGAGTGTATTGCGGGGCCGCGCAGTTAACTATGGCTACACCTTC.

The chain has TRBV11-2 and TRBJ1-1; no clear D. V lost 1 base and J lost 11, with 11 bases in between. This CDR3 is 12 amino acids long. Germline V gene sequence: CDR1 SGHAT, CDR2 FQNNGV. CDR3: CASSLGGGMAFF. The CDR3 DNA is TGTGCCAGCAGCTTAGGCGGTGGTATGGCTTTCTTT.

The V gene is TRBV18, the J gene TRBJ1-1, with D maybe TRBD1 (5 bases). This CDR3 comprises 14 residues. V was shortened by 6 bases and J by 5 bases, with 16 bases between the two germline ends. CDR1 is KGHSH, CDR2 LQKENI, per germline. The CDR3, as DNA: TGTGCCAGCTCGCCTGATGGGGGAGGGACTGAAGCTTTCTTT. Translation: CASSPDGGGTEAFF.

The rearrangement uses TRBV18 and TRBJ1-2; tentatively, D is TRBD1 (6 bases). The CDR3 is 12 amino acids. With 3 bases removed from V and 8 bases from J, the gap between germline ends came to 10 bases. The germline CDR1 and CDR2 sequences are KGHSH and LQKENI. The DNA for the CDR3 is TGTGCCAGCTCACCGGTGCAGGGGGGCTACACCTTC. Its protein product is CASSPVQGGYTF.

Worth noting for this clone: The junction shows a germline mismatch at one end, possibly a read error. This chain links TRBV7-9 with TRBJ2-3; a possible D gene is TRBD2 (5 bases). The CDR3 covers 16 residues. Germline-derived CDR1 and CDR2 are SEHNR and FQNEAQ (reference sequence). The CDR3 bases are TGTTCCAGCAGCCAGAGGGTTCAGGAGATGACAGATACGCAGTATTTT. Translating it yields CSSSQRVQEMTDTQYF.

The chain uses TRBV6-1 and TRBJ1-4; tentative D call: TRBD1 (5 bases). There are 15 residues in the CDR3. Germline CDR1 is MNHNS and CDR2 is SASEGT. V lost 1 base and J 7 bases, leaving 13 bases between the germline ends. CDR3: CASSEVGGVSEKLFF. CDR3 in DNA: TGTGCCAGCAGTGAAGTAGGAGGGGTTTCTGAAAAACTGTTTTTT.